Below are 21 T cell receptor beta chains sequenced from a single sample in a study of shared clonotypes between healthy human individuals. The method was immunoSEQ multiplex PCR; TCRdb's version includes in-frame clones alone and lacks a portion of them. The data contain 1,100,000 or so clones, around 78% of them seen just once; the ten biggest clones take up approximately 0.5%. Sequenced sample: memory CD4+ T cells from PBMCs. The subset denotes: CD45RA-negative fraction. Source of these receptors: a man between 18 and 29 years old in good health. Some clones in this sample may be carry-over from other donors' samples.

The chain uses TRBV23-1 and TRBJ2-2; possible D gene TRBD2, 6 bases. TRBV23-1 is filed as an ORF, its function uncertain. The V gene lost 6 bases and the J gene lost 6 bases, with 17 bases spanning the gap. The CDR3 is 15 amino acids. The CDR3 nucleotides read TGCGCCAGCAGGGGGAACTTTAGCGGTCCCGGGGAGCTGTTTTTT. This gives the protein CASRGNFSGPGELFF.

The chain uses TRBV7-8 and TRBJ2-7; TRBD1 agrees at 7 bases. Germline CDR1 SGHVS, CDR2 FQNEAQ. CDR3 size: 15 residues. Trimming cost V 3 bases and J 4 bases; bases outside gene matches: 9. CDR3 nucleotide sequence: TGTGCCAGCAGCTTGGGGCCGACAGGGTTTTACGAGCAGTACTTC. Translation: CASSLGPTGFYEQYF.

The CDR3 coding sequence is TGTGCCAGCAGTTTAGGGACAGGGCCCTCCTACGAGCAGTACTTC. This sequence encodes CASSLGTGPSYEQYF. This chain links TRBV28 with TRBJ2-7, with 9 bases matching TRBD1. The V and J ends lost 2 bases and 0 bases, in that order; junction bases with no gene match: 2. Germline V gives CDR1 MDHEN, CDR2 SYDVKM. This CDR3 comprises 15 residues.

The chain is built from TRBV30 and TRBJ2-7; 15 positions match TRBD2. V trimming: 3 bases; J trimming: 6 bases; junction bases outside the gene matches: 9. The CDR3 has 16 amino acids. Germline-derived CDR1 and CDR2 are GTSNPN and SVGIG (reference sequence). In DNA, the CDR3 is TGTGCCTGGAGGGGACTAGCGGGAGGAATAGTGGGCGAGCAGTACTTC. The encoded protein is CAWRGLAGGIVGEQYF.

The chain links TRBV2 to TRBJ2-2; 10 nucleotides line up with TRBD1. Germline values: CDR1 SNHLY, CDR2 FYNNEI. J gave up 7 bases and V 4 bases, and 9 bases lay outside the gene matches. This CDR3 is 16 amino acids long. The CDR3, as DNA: TGTGCCAGCAGTGTGACAGGGGGCGGCGGCGGCGGGGAGCTGTTTTTT. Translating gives CASSVTGGGGGGELFF.

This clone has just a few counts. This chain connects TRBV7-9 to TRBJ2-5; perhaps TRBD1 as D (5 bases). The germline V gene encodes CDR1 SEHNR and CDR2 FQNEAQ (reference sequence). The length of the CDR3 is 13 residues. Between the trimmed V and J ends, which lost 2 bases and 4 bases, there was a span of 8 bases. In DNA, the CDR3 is TGTGCCAGCAGCTTACAGGGAACAGAGACCCAGTACTTC. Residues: CASSLQGTETQYF.

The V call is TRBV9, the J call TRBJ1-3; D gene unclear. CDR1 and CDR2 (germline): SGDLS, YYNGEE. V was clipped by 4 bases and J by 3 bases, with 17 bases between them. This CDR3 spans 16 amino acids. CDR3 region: CASSTQTLLGGNTIYF. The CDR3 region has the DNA TGTGCCAGCAGCACACAGACCCTTCTCGGTGGAAACACCATATATTTT.

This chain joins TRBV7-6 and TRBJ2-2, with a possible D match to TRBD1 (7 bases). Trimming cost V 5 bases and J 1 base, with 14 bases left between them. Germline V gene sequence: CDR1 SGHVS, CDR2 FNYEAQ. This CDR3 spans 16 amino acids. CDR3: CASSPRQGGNTGELFF. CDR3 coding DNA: TGTGCCAGCAGCCCAAGACAGGGAGGGAACACCGGGGAGCTGTTTTTT.

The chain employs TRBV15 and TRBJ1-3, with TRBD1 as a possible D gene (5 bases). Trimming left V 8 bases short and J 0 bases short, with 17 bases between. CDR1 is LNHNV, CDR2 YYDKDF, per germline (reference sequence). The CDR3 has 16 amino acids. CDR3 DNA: TGTGCCACCGCAGGGACGACGACCGCCTCTGGAAACACCATATATTTT. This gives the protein CATAGTTTASGNTIYF.

In nucleotides, the CDR3 is TGTGCCATCAGGGGAGGACAGCAAACTACTAGCGCTTCTTCCTACGAGCAGTACTTC. Protein: CAIRGGQQTTSASSYEQYF. V usage is TRBV10-3 and J usage is TRBJ2-7, with TRBD2 as a possible D gene (7 bases). The CDR3 is 19 residues long. The germline V gene has CDR1 ENHRY and CDR2 SYGVKD. The V end was cut by 6 bases, the J end by 1 base, with 28 bases between.

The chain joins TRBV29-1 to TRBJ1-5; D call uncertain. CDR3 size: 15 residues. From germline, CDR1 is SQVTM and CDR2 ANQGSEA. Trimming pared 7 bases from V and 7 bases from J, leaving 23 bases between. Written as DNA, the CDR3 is TGCAGCGCCGACCGGCCCTATAAGGGCCGGCAGCCCCAGCATTTT. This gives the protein CSADRPYKGRQPQHF.

The CDR3 bases are TGTGCCAGCAGTGAAACACGCCTGGGAAGCGAACTGTTTTTT. This sequence encodes CASSETRLGSELFF. The chain combines TRBV2 with TRBJ1-4; no firm D call. V lost 2 bases, J lost 12 bases, and 16 bases lay in between. There are 14 residues in the CDR3. Germline assignment: CDR1 SNHLY and CDR2 FYNNEI.

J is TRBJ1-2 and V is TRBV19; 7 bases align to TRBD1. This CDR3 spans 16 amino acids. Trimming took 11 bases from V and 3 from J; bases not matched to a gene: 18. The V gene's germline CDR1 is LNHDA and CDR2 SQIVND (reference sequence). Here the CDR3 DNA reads TGTGCCTCTGCCCAACTTGGCACAGGGGTGGACTATGGCTACACCTTC. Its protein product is CASAQLGTGVDYGYTF.

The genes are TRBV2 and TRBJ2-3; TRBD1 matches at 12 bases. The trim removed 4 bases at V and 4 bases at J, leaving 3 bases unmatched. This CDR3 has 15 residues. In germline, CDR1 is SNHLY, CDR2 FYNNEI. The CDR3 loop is CASSVGQGAADTQYF. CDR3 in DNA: TGTGCCAGCAGTGTGGGACAGGGGGCGGCAGATACGCAGTATTTT.

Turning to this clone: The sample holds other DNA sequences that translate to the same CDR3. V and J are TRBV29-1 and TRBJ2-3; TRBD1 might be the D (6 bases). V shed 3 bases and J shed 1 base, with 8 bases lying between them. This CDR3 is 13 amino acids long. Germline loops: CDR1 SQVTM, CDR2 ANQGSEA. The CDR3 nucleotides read TGCAGCGTTGACAGGGGAGGCACAGATACGCAGTATTTT. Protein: CSVDRGGTDTQYF.

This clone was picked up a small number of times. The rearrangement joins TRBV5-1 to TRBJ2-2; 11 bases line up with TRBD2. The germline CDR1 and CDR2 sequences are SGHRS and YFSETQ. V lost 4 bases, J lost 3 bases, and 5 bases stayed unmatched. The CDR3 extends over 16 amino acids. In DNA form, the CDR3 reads TGCGCCAGCAGCCAGATAGCGGGAGGGCACACCGGGGAGCTGTTTTTT. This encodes CASSQIAGGHTGELFF.

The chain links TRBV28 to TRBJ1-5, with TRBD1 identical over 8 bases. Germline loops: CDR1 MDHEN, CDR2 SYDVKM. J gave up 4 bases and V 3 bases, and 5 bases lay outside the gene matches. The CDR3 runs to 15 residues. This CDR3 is CASSFLGQGNQPQHF. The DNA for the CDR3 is TGTGCCAGCAGTTTCCTCGGACAGGGTAATCAGCCCCAGCATTTT.

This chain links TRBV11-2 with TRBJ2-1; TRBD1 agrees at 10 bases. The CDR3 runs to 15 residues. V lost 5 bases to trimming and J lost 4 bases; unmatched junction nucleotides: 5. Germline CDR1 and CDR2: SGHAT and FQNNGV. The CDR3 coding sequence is TGTGCCAGCAGCCGGGACAGGGGACGATACAATGAGCAGTTCTTC. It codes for CASSRDRGRYNEQFF.

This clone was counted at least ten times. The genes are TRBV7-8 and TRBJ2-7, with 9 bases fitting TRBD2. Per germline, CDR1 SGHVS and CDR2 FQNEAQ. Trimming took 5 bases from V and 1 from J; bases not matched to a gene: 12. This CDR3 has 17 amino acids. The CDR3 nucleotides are TGTGCCAGCAGCCTTGGGCGGGTTAGCGGGAGATCCTACGAGCAGTACTTC. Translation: CASSLGRVSGRSYEQYF. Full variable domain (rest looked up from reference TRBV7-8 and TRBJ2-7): GAGVSQSPRYKVAKRGQDVALRCDPISGHVSLFWYQQALGQGPEFLTYFQNEAQLDKSGLPSDRFFAERPEGSVSTLKIQRTQQEDSAVYLCASSLGRVSGRSYEQYFGPGTRLTVT.

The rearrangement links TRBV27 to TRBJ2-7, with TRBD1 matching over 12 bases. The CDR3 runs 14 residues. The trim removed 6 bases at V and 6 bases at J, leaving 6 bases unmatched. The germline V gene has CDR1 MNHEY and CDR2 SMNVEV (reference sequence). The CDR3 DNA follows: TGTGCCAGCAGATCCGGGACAGGGGGCGGCGAGCAGTACTTC. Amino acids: CASRSGTGGGEQYF.

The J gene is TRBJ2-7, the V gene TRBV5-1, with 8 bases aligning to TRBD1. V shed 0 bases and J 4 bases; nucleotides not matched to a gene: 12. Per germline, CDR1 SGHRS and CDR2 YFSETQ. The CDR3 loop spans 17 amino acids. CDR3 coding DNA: TGCGCCAGCAGCTTGGACCCTCTCGGACAGGGTAATTACGAGCAGTACTTC. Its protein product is CASSLDPLGQGNYEQYF.